This T cell receptor beta chain was documented in a study of cytomegalovirus exposure and HLA in healthy donors. Unmatched junction bases numbered 7, after V lost 2 bases and J lost 4 bases. CDR3 length: 15 residues. CDR1 is SGHVS, CDR2 FNYEAQ, per germline. The assay was immunoSEQ multiplex PCR, and TCRdb's table has in-frame clones only and misses some. In the table there are more than 250,000 clones, 90% of which are singletons. Material: PBMCs. The chain employs TRBV7-6 and TRBJ2-7, with 8 bases lining up with TRBD2. This TCR was sampled from a young woman in good health and CMV-seronegative. CDR3 DNA: TGTGCCAGCAGCTTACTAGGACTAGCAGATTACGAGCAGTACTTC. It codes for CASSLLGLADYEQYF.